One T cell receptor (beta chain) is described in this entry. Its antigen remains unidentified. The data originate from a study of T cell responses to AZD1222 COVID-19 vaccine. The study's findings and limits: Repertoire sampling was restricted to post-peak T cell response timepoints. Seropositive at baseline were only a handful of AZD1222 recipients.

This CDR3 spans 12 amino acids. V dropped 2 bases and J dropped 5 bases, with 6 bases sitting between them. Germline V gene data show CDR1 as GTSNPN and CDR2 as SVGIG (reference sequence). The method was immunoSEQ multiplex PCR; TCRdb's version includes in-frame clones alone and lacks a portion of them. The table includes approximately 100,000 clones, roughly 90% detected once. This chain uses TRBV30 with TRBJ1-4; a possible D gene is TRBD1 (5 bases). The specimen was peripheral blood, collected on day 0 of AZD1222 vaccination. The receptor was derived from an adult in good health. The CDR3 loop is CAWSRGNEKLFF. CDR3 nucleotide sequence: TGTGCCTGGAGTAGGGGAAATGAAAAACTGTTTTTT.